These T cell receptor beta chains were read from a single sample in a study of T cells after yellow fever vaccination. TCRdb ran MiXCR on the 5' RACE reads and lists one entry per CDR3 protein. This sample has approximately 550,000 distinct CDR3 sequences; approximately 12% occur once, and the top ten carry about 14%. The sequencing here drew on PBMCs, taken on the day of the yellow fever booster vaccination. The receptor source for this set is a man aged 25-45 years who received the YFV17D yellow fever vaccine. The conserved cysteine and the conserved F or W are not part of the CDR3 here. Fields, in order: V gene, clone size, J gene, D gene, CDR3 protein. D genes are given only for firm matches. Where a row states a size, it is once, few, many or the class of an expanded clone; other rows omit it.

TRBV7-9,NA,TRBJ2-3,NA,ASSPPLGATDTQY
TRBV18,few,TRBJ2-2,TRBD2,ASDTSGSPNTGELF
TRBV12-3/TRBV12-4,many,TRBJ1-6,TRBD1,ASSPGQGRLGGSPLH
TRBV20-1,NA,TRBJ2-5,NA,SALPGRGGGETQY
TRBV7-9,few,TRBJ1-4,NA,ASSLNSGNEKLF
TRBV29-1,NA,TRBJ2-1,NA,SIGTPYNEQF
TRBV29-1,few,TRBJ2-5,TRBD1,SVEAGRTGVGTQY
TRBV6-5,NA,TRBJ2-1,NA,ASGVPGDEQF
TRBV29-1,NA,TRBJ1-4,NA,SVGSKGTNEKLF
TRBV20-1,NA,TRBJ2-7,NA,SARQELDYEQY
TRBV5-1,few,TRBJ1-2,TRBD1,ASSPGQGQTYGYT
TRBV20-1,NA,TRBJ2-1,NA,SARAPRYNEQF
TRBV4-2,few,TRBJ2-5,NA,ASSQTGAPGRTQY
TRBV6-1,NA,TRBJ2-1,NA,ASSGGTVPTNEQF
TRBV20-1,few,TRBJ2-7,TRBD2,SATAGGTYEQY
TRBV19,NA,TRBJ2-1,TRBD2,ASSPGASGRLNEQF
TRBV12-3/TRBV12-4,NA,TRBJ2-2,NA,ATRVGSGNTGELF
TRBV5-1,NA,TRBJ1-4,NA,ASSLAGKGGSTNEKLF
TRBV18,few,TRBJ2-1,NA,ASSPLREADEQF
TRBV24-1,NA,TRBJ2-1,NA,ATSDRIGHSSYNEQF
TRBV9,NA,TRBJ1-1,NA,ASSVRGGVEAF
TRBV11-2,few,TRBJ2-7,TRBD2,ASSQQSRGLAVSYEQY
TRBV9,NA,TRBJ2-1,NA,ASSVAETEQF
TRBV7-2,many,TRBJ2-3,TRBD1,ASSSQGGTDTQY
TRBV7-5,NA,TRBJ2-2,NA,ISVPEAKGGKNTGELF
TRBV7-2,NA,TRBJ2-7,TRBD2,ASSLLTAGGLPYEQY
TRBV18,NA,TRBJ2-1,NA,ASSPPPSAGRQF
TRBV6-5,few,TRBJ2-3,NA,ASGPNTDTQY
TRBV7-3,few,TRBJ1-5,TRBD1,ASRRQGDQPQH
TRBV12-3/TRBV12-4,NA,TRBJ2-5,NA,ASSLSGAAQETQY
TRBV3-1,NA,TRBJ1-6,TRBD1,ASSQEGQGNSPLH
TRBV7-9,many,TRBJ2-1,TRBD2,ASSLEESGGPYNEQF
TRBV4-3,few,TRBJ2-7,TRBD2,ASSQGSSGFPYEQY
TRBV19,few,TRBJ1-2,TRBD1,GASGTGDYGYT
TRBV7-9,NA,TRBJ1-3,NA,ASSFGDSGNTIY
TRBV12-3/TRBV12-4,NA,TRBJ2-3,TRBD2,ASSRRLAGVSSDTQY
TRBV20-1,few,TRBJ2-1,NA,SARPTVTYNEQF
TRBV19,few,TRBJ1-1,NA,ASSPLEHTEAF
TRBV20-1,few,TRBJ1-5,NA,SAPGPSAHPQH
TRBV20-1,few,TRBJ2-3,NA,SASQTDTQY
TRBV5-5,many,TRBJ2-5,TRBD2,ASSLAWALAGGETQY
TRBV7-2,NA,TRBJ2-3,TRBD2,ASSLVAGEGDTQY
TRBV2,few,TRBJ2-6,NA,ASSKDGRGLFSGANVLT
TRBV19,few,TRBJ2-5,TRBD1,ASSTWGQGSKETQY
TRBV9,NA,TRBJ2-7,NA,ASSSGAEGIEQY
TRBV6-1,many,TRBJ2-1,TRBD2,ASTPGGSSYNEQF
TRBV15,few,TRBJ2-4,NA,ATSNPRVAKNIQY
TRBV20-1,NA,TRBJ2-7,NA,SASWGGFSYEQY